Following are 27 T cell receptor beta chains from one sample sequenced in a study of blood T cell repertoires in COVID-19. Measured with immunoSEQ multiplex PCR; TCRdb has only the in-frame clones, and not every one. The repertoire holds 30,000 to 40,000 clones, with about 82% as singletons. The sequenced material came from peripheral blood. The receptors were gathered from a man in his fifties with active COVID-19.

The CDR3 is CASSVATSGGAETQYF. The CDR3 nucleotides read TGTGCCAGCAGCGTAGCTACAAGCGGGGGGGCGGAGACCCAGTACTTC. The chain has TRBV9 and TRBJ2-5; the match to TRBD2 covers 10 bases. V was pared by 0 bases and J by 5 bases, with 7 bases of the junction left unmatched. The germline V gene has CDR1 SGDLS and CDR2 YYNGEE. CDR3 length: 16 amino acids.

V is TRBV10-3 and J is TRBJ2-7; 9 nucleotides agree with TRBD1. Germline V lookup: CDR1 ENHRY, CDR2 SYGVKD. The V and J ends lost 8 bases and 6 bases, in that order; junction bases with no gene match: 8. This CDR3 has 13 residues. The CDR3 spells CAIGGQGSLEQYF. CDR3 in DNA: TGTGCCATCGGCGGACAGGGGTCCCTCGAGCAGTACTTC.

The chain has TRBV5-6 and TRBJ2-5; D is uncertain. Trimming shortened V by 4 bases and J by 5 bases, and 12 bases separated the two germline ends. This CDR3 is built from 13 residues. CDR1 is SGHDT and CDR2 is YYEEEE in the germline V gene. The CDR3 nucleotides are TGTGCCAGCAGCGTGATTGAACGGGAGACCCAGTACTTC. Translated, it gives CASSVIERETQYF.

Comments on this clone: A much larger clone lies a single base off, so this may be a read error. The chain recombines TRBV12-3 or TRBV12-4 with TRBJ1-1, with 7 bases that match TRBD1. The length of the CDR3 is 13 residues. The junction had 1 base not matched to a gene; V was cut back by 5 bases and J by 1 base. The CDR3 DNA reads TGTGCCAGCAGTCGGACAGGGAACACTGAAGCTTTCTTT. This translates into CASSRTGNTEAFF.

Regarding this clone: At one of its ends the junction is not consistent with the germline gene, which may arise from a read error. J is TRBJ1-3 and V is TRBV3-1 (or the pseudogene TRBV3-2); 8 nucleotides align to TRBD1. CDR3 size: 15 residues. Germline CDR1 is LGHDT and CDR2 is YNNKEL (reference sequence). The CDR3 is CASSPGPGGPNGVIF. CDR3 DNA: TGTGCCAGCAGCCCCGGACCAGGGGGCCCAAATGGGGTTATTTTT.

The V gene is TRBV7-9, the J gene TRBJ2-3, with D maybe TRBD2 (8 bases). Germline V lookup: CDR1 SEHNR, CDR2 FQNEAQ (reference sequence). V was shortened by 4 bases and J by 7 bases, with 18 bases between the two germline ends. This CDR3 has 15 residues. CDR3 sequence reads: CASSSGGLGGHTQYF. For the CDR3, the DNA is TGTGCCAGCAGCTCAGGGGGACTAGGGGGACATACGCAGTATTTT.

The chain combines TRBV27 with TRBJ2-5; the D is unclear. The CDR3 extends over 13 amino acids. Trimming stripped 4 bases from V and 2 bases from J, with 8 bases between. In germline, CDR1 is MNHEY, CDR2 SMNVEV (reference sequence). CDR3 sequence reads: CASSWATQETQYF. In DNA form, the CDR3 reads TGTGCCAGCAGTTGGGCTACACAAGAGACCCAGTACTTC.

Here the CDR3 DNA reads TGTGCTAGTGGTTTGCCCTGGACAGGGGGCTACGAGCAGTACTTC. Translated, it gives CASGLPWTGGYEQYF. V gene TRBV12-5 combines with J gene TRBJ2-7, with 10 bases that match TRBD1. The V gene end was trimmed by 2 bases and the J gene end by 3 bases; junction bases not matched to a gene: 4. The CDR3 consists of 15 residues. From germline, CDR1 is LGHNT and CDR2 FRNRAP.

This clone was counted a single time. DNA of the CDR3: TGTGCCAGCAGCGCGCTCCCCCCTGACAGACTCGAAAACACCGGGGAGCTGTTTTTT. Translating it yields CASSALPPDRLENTGELFF. This chain joins TRBV9 and TRBJ2-2; D possibly corresponds to TRBD1 (5 bases). The CDR3 totals 19 residues. CDR1 is SGDLS, CDR2 YYNGEE, per germline. Trimming took 3 bases from V and 2 from J, leaving 23 bases between them.

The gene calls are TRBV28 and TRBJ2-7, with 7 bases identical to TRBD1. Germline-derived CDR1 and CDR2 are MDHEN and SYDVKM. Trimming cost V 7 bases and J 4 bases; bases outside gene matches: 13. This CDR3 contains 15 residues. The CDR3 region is CASTDIKGAQYEQYF. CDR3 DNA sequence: TGTGCCAGCACCGACATCAAGGGGGCTCAGTACGAGCAGTACTTC.

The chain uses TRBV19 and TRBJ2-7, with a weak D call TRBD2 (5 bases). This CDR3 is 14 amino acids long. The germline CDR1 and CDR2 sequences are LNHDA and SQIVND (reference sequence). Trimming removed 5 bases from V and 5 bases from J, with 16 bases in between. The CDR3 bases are TGTGCCAGTAGTCCTGGACTCATAGCCAACGAGCAGTACTTC. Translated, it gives CASSPGLIANEQYF.

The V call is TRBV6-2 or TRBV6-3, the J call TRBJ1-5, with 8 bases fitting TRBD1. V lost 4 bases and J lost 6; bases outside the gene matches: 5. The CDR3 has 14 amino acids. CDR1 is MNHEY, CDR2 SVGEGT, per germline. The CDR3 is CASSSTGGGQPQHF. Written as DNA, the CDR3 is TGTGCCAGCAGTTCAACAGGGGGAGGTCAGCCCCAGCATTTT.

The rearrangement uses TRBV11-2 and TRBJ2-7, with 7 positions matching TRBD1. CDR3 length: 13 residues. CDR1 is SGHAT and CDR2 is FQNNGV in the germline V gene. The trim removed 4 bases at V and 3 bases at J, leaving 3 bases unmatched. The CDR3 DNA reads TGTGCCAGCAGCTCCGGGACAGTCTACGAGCAGTACTTC. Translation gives CASSSGTVYEQYF. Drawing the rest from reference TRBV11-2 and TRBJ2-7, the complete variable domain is EAGVAQSPRYKIIEKRQSVAFWCNPISGHATLYWYQQILGQGPKLLIQFQNNGVVDDSQLPKDRFSAERLKGVDSTLKIQPAKLEDSAVYLCASSSGTVYEQYFGPGTRLTVT.

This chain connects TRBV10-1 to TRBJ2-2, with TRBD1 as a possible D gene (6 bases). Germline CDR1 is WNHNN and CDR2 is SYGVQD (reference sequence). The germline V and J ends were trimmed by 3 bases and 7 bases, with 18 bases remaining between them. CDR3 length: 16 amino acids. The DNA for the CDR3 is TGCGCCAGCAGTGACCCCTCCGACAGGTCGGTCGGGGAGCTGTTTTTT. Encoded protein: CASSDPSDRSVGELFF.

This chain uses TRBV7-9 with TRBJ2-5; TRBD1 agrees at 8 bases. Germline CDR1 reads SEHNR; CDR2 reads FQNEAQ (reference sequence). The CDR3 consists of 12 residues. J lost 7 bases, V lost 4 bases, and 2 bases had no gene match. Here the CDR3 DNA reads TGTGCCAGCAGCTCGGGGACAGGGACCCAGTACTTC. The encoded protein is CASSSGTGTQYF.

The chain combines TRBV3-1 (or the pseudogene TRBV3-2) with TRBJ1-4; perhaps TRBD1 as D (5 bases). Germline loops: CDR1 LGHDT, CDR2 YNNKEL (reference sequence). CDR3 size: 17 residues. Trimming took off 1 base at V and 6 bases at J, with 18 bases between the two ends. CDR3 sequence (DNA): TGTGCCAGCAGCCAAGCTATCGCGGGGGAAGGGGATGAAAAACTGTTTTTT. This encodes CASSQAIAGEGDEKLFF.

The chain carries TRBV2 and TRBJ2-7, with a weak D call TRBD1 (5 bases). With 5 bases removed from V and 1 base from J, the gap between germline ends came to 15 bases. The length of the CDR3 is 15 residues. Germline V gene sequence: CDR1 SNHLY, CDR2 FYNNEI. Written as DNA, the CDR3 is TGTGCCAGCAGTACGACAGAAACCGGGTCCTACGAGCAGTACTTC. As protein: CASSTTETGSYEQYF.

The CDR3 sequence: CASSYSMTGETQYF. In nucleotides, the CDR3 is TGTGCCAGCAGTTACTCCATGACGGGGGAGACCCAGTACTTC. This chain uses TRBV6-5 with TRBJ2-5; maybe TRBD2 (5 bases). Between the trimmed V and J ends, which lost 0 bases and 5 bases, there was a span of 10 bases. The CDR3 is 14 amino acids. Germline V gene sequence: CDR1 MNHEY, CDR2 SVGAGI.

Here the CDR3 reads CASSLESWGLGYTF. CDR3 DNA sequence: TGTGCCAGCAGCTTGGAGTCATGGGGGCTTGGCTACACCTTC. The V and J genes are TRBV5-8 and TRBJ1-2, with D maybe TRBD1 (6 bases). The V end lost 0 bases, the J end lost 7 bases, and 13 bases lay between the germline ends. The CDR3 is made up of 14 amino acids. Germline V gives CDR1 SGHTS, CDR2 YDEGEE.

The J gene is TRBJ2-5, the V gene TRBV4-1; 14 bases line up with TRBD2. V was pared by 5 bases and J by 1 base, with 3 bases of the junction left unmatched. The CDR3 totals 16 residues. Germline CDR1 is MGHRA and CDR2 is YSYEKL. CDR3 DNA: TGCGCCAGCAGCGATGGGACTAGCGGGGGCCAAGAGACCCAGTACTTC. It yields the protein CASSDGTSGGQETQYF.

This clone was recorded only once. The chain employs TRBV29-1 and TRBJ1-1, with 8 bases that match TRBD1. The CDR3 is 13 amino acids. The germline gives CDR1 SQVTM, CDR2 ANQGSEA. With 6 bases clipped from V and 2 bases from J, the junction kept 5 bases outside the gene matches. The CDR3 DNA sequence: TGCAGCGTGACGGGACAGGAAAACACTGAAGCTTTCTTT. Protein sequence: CSVTGQENTEAFF.

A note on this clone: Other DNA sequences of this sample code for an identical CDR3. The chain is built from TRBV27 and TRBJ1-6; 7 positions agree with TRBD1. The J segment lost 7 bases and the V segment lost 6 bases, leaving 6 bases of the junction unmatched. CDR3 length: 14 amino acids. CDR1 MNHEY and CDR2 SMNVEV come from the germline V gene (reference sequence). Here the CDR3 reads CASSPDRANSPLHF. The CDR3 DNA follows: TGTGCCAGCAGCCCAGACAGGGCGAATTCACCCCTCCACTTT.

This chain's CDR3 is CASSLDRDLTEAFF. CDR3 in DNA: TGCGCCAGCAGTTTAGACAGGGACCTCACTGAAGCTTTCTTT. The genes are TRBV10-1 and TRBJ1-1; 7 bases agree with TRBD1. J lost 4 bases, V lost 5 bases, and 7 bases had no gene match. CDR3 size: 14 residues. The germline V gene encodes CDR1 WNHNN and CDR2 SYGVQD (reference sequence).

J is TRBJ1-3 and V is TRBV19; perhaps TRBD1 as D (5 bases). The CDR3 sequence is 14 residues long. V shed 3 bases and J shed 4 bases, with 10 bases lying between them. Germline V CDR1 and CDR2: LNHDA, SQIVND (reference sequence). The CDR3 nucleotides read TGTGCCAGTAGTATCGCGGGGACCGGAAACACCATATATTTT. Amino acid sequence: CASSIAGTGNTIYF.

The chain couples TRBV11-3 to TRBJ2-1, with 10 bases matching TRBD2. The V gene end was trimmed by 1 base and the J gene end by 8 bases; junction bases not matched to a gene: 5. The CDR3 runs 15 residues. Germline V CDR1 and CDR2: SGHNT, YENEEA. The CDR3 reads CASSLGGTSVDEQFF. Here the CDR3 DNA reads TGTGCCAGCAGCTTAGGGGGGACTAGCGTTGATGAGCAGTTCTTC. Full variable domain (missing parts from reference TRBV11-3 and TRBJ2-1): EAGVVQSPRYKIIEKKQPVAFWCNPISGHNTLYWYLQNLGQGPELLIRYENEEAVDDSQLPKDRFSAERLKGVDSTLKIQPAELGDSAVYLCASSLGGTSVDEQFFGPGTRLTVL.

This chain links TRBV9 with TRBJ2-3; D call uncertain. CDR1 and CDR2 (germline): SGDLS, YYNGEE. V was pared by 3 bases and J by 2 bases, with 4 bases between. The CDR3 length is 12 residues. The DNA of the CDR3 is TGTGCCAGCAGCGCCTACACAGATACGCAGTATTTT. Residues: CASSAYTDTQYF.

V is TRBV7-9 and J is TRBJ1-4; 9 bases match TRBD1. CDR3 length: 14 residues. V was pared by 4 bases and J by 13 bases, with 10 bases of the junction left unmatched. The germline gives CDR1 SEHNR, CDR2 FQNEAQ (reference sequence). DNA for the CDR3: TGTGCCAGCAGCTCGGGACAGGGCCCGGAGATACTGTTTTTT. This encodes CASSSGQGPEILFF.